This T cell receptor (beta chain) was observed in a study of T cells after yellow fever vaccination. Study outcomes and limitations: Bulk-population clonotypes that are abundant could appear as contaminants in FACS-sorted repertoires.

This clonotype was detected ten times or more. TCRdb reanalysed the 5' RACE reads using MiXCR and keeps one entry per CDR3 protein. Of 20,000 to 25,000 distinct CDR3 sequences in the sample, 4% to 6% were seen once. CDR3 length: 15 amino acids. V dropped 6 bases and J dropped 5; count of bases not matched to a gene: 10. Per the germline V gene, CDR1 is SGHAT and CDR2 is FQNNGV. The input for sequencing was PBMCs, either bulk or a sorted T-cell subset (CD4+, CD8+, memory, or dextramer-sorted; not recorded which), taken about 49 days after the first yellow fever vaccination. This clonotype originated in a man aged 18 to 30 who received the YFV17D yellow fever vaccine. The chain uses TRBV11-2 and TRBJ1-5; 7 positions match TRBD1. The CDR3 DNA reads as TGTGCCAGCAGTTCCCGGGGGGGACAGCATCAGCCCCAGCATTTT. Translation: CASSSRGGQHQPQHF.